This entry describes one T cell receptor (beta chain). Its antigen is still unknown. The protocol was immunoSEQ multiplex PCR, while the TCRdb copy is restricted to in-frame clones and leaves out a portion. The data show 32,000 or so clones, roughly 80% seen once. Between the trimmed V and J ends, which lost 2 bases and 5 bases, there was a span of 3 bases. Germline loops: CDR1 MDHEN, CDR2 SYDVKM. This CDR3 comprises 12 residues. Specified time point: week 5, during vaccination. Each dose of the vaccine consisted of 300 ug of mutant IDH1 20-mer peptide, with topical imiquimod. The sample belongs to a study of a mutant IDH1 vaccine in newly diagnosed glioma. Study at large: Most had both radiotherapy and temozolomide beforehand; others had only one.

Study observations and caveats: The vaccine induced immune responses, and these occurred in approximately 93% of patients.

The sequences come from PBMCs, collected from a glioma patient whose treatment included an IDH1 peptide vaccine. V gene TRBV28 combines with J gene TRBJ2-2; no reliable D call. The sequence came from a man aged 25 to 40 with glioma. CDR3: CASSLRTGELFF. CDR3 in DNA: TGTGCCAGCAGTTTAAGAACCGGGGAGCTGTTTTTT. Variable domain in full (rest from reference TRBV28 and TRBJ2-2): DVKVTQSSRYLVKRTGEKVFLECVQDMDHENMFWYRQDPGLGLRLIYFSYDVKMKEKGDIPEGYSVSREKKERFSLILESASTNQTSMYLCASSLRTGELFFGEGSRLTVL.